These T cell receptor beta chains were read from a single sample in a study of blood T cell repertoires in COVID-19. Measured with immunoSEQ multiplex PCR; TCRdb has only the in-frame clones, and not every one. The sample lists about 360,000 clones, around 90% seen once, with 2.5% to 3.5% in the top ten. The specimen sequenced was peripheral blood. The origin of the receptors is a human donor in a cohort sampled during active COVID-19. The CDR3 runs from the conserved cysteine through the conserved F or W. A D gene is named only where the DNA matches it firmly. Expanded clones are given a class, and other clones once, few, many or no size at all.

d_call,j_call,clone_size,v_call,cdr3_nt,cdr3_aa
.,TRBJ1-3,.,TRBV29-1,TGCAGCGTTAGACTGGGAAACACCATATATTTT,CSVRLGNTIYF
.,TRBJ1-5,.,TRBV27,TGTGCCAGCAGTTTCACAGAAGATCCGGCAGGGAGCAATCAGCCCCAGCATTTT,CASSFTEDPAGSNQPQHF
.,TRBJ2-2,.,TRBV2,TGTGCCAGCAGACCCCGCGGGGCCGGGGAGCTGTTTTTT,CASRPRGAGELFF
.,TRBJ2-7,.,TRBV7-2,TGTGCCAGCAACCGCGGGCTGAACTCCTACGAGCAGTACTTC,CASNRGLNSYEQYF
.,TRBJ2-7,.,TRBV6-5,TGTGCCAGCAGTTACTCGGGACAAACCTACGAGCAGTACTTC,CASSYSGQTYEQYF
.,TRBJ1-5,once,TRBV12-3/TRBV12-4,TGTGCCAGCAGTTTGGGCAGTAATCAGCCCCAGCATTTT,CASSLGSNQPQHF
.,TRBJ1-4,.,TRBV7-9,TGTGCCAGCAGCCAGGCAACTAATGAAAAACTGTTTTTT,CASSQATNEKLFF
TRBD2,TRBJ2-1,few,TRBV5-1,TGCGCCAGCAGCTTAGGAGGGACTAGCGGGGGAGACGCCTACAATGAGCAGTTCTTC,CASSLGGTSGGDAYNEQFF
TRBD2,TRBJ2-3,.,TRBV4-1,TGCGCCAGCAGCCAAATCTTGTCCGGCTCTAGCGGGAGACCAGATACGCAGTATTTT,CASSQILSGSSGRPDTQYF
TRBD2,TRBJ2-5,few,TRBV5-5,TGTGCCAGCAGCTTGGCCCATGAGCGGGGGGGCTTAGGAGAGACCCAGTACTTC,CASSLAHERGGLGETQYF
.,TRBJ1-6,few,TRBV2,TGTGCCAGCAGTCCCGCCCATGGCCGGGGATCGAGTTCACCCCTCCACTTT,CASSPAHGRGSSSPLHF
.,TRBJ2-4,.,TRBV9,TGTGCCAGCAGCCTACAGGGGAGCGGGAACATTCAGTACTTC,CASSLQGSGNIQYF
.,TRBJ1-1,few,TRBV5-1,TGCGCCAGCAGCTGGCTTGCGGGGAACACTGAAGCTTTCTTT,CASSWLAGNTEAFF
TRBD1,TRBJ2-1,.,TRBV7-2,TGTGCCAGCAGCTTAGCCAGGGGGTCCTACAATGAGCAGTTCTTC,CASSLARGSYNEQFF
.,TRBJ1-6,.,TRBV19,TGTGCCAGTAGTACGAGCTCCTATAATTCACCCCTCCACTTT,CASSTSSYNSPLHF
TRBD1,TRBJ2-7,.,TRBV28,TGTGCCAGCAGTGGACAGGGGATCGGCGAGCAGTACTTC,CASSGQGIGEQYF
.,TRBJ2-7,.,TRBV3-1/TRBV3-2,TGTGCCAGCAGCCAGCTCAGGGACTCCTACGAGCAGTACTTC,CASSQLRDSYEQYF
.,TRBJ2-3,.,TRBV5-4,TGTGCCAGCAGCTACGGCGGGACTAGCACAGATACGCAGTATTTT,CASSYGGTSTDTQYF
.,TRBJ2-2,.,TRBV18,TGTGCCAGCTCAGAGGGACTGAACACCGGGGAGCTGTTTTTT,CASSEGLNTGELFF
TRBD2,TRBJ2-7,.,TRBV7-9,TGTGCCAGCAGCTCACTAGCGGGAGTAGGCTACGAGCAGTACTTC,CASSSLAGVGYEQYF
TRBD2,TRBJ2-3,.,TRBV5-1,TGCGCCAGCACCTCAAGGACTAGCGGGACAGATACGCAGTATTTT,CASTSRTSGTDTQYF
TRBD2,TRBJ2-2,.,TRBV4-2,TGTGCCAGCAGCCCGAACGGGGGGGTGAACACCGGGGAGCTGTTTTTT,CASSPNGGVNTGELFF
.,TRBJ2-1,few,TRBV6-5,TGTGCCAGCAGTAGGGGGATTAATGAGCAGTTCTTC,CASSRGINEQFF
TRBD1,TRBJ2-2,.,TRBV9,TGTGCCAGCAGCCCCAGGGGGCCCGGGGAGCTGTTTTTT,CASSPRGPGELFF
TRBD1,TRBJ2-7,.,TRBV7-9,TGTGCCAGCAGCTACGGACAGGGAGTATTCTACGAGCAGTACTTC,CASSYGQGVFYEQYF
TRBD1,TRBJ1-2,.,TRBV6-5,TGTGCCAGCAGTTACGACGGACAGGGAGTCTATGGCTACACCTTC,CASSYDGQGVYGYTF
TRBD1,TRBJ1-1,.,TRBV6-5,TGTGCCAGCAGTTCAGGACAGGGCTTCAACACTGAAGCTTTCTTT,CASSSGQGFNTEAFF
.,TRBJ2-6,.,TRBV7-8,TGTGCCAGCAGCTTAACAGATAGTGTTGTCCTGACTTTC,CASSLTDSVVLTF
TRBD1,TRBJ2-3,.,TRBV13,TGTGCCAGCAGCTCACAGGGGGCCACGTTGACAGATACGCAGTATTTT,CASSSQGATLTDTQYF
.,TRBJ1-1,.,TRBV5-1,TGCGCCAGCAGCTTGGGAGAGGGAGGGGTTGAAGCTTTCTTT,CASSLGEGGVEAFF
.,TRBJ1-1,once,TRBV5-1,TGCGCCAGCAGCTTGGCTCCCGGGTCAGACACTGAAGCTTTCTTT,CASSLAPGSDTEAFF
.,TRBJ1-1,.,TRBV6-6,TGTGCCAGCAGGGGGCGGGGTATGAACACTGAAGCTTTCTTT,CASRGRGMNTEAFF
.,TRBJ2-3,.,TRBV5-1,TGCGCCAGCAGCCCAGGGACTTCAGATACGCAGTATTTT,CASSPGTSDTQYF
.,TRBJ1-2,.,TRBV19,TGTGCCAGTTCCACCCTAGCTAACTATGGCTACACCTTC,CASSTLANYGYTF
TRBD1,TRBJ2-2,.,TRBV5-4,TGTGCCAGCAGCCGGTGGGACAGGGCGGGGGAAAACACCGGGGAGCTGTTTTTT,CASSRWDRAGENTGELFF
.,TRBJ2-5,.,TRBV25-1,TGTGCCAGCAGTGAATATGGGCAGGGGTTGTTGGCACAAGAGACCCAGTACTTC,CASSEYGQGLLAQETQYF
.,TRBJ2-7,.,TRBV6-1,TGTGCCAGCAGTGAAGCGCTTTCTAGGGGTCCAAGCTCCTACGAGCAGTACTTC,CASSEALSRGPSSYEQYF
TRBD2,TRBJ2-1,.,TRBV13,TGTGCCAGCAGCTTAAGGCTAGCGGGGGTATACAATGAGCAGTTCTTC,CASSLRLAGVYNEQFF
.,TRBJ2-3,.,TRBV3-1/TRBV3-2,TGTGCCAGCAGCCAAGGAGTAGCGGCCACAGATACGCAGTATTTT,CASSQGVAATDTQYF
TRBD2,TRBJ2-1,.,TRBV5-1,TGCGCCAGCAGCCTGACCGGGACTAGCGCGTACAATGAGCAGTTCTTC,CASSLTGTSAYNEQFF
.,TRBJ1-2,many,TRBV5-5,TGTGCCAGCAGCGACGGACCGGGACTGGGTGGCTACACCTTC,CASSDGPGLGGYTF
TRBD2,TRBJ2-5,.,TRBV19,TGTGCCAGTAGTATAGATTGGGGGACTAGAGGCCAATACTTC,CASSIDWGTRGQYF
.,TRBJ1-5,.,TRBV6-5,TGTGCCAGCAGGGCGGGGGATCAGCCCCAGCATTTT,CASRAGDQPQHF
.,TRBJ2-2,.,TRBV5-1,TGCGCCAGCAGCTTGATTGGGGGGACCGGGGAGCTGTTTTTT,CASSLIGGTGELFF
.,TRBJ2-3,.,TRBV7-9,TGTGCCAGCAGCCCGAGGGGACTCTCCACAGATACGCAGTATTTT,CASSPRGLSTDTQYF
.,TRBJ2-3,.,TRBV4-1,TGCGCCAGCAGCCAGCGGGGCAGCACAGATACGCAGTATTTT,CASSQRGSTDTQYF
TRBD2,TRBJ2-7,once,TRBV5-1,TGCGCCAGCAGCTTCACTAGCGGGGCCTACGAGCAGTACTTC,CASSFTSGAYEQYF
.,TRBJ2-5,.,TRBV15,TGTGCCACCAGCAGACTGACAGGGAGGAGGGAAGAGACCCAGTACTTC,CATSRLTGRREETQYF
.,TRBJ2-3,.,TRBV5-1,TGCGCCAGCAGCCCGAACGGGGACTTTATTATGGATACGCAGTATTTT,CASSPNGDFIMDTQYF
.,TRBJ2-2,.,TRBV11-2,TGTGCCAGCAGCTTGACTACCATGAACACCGGGGAGCTGTTTTTT,CASSLTTMNTGELFF
TRBD1,TRBJ2-5,.,TRBV19,TGTGCCAGTAGTATAACCCCGGGACAGCGACAAGAGACCCAGTACTTC,CASSITPGQRQETQYF
TRBD1,TRBJ1-5,.,TRBV7-3,TGTGCCAGCCCCCATGGCATCCGGGACAGGGGGTATAGCAATCAGCCCCAGCATTTT,CASPHGIRDRGYSNQPQHF
.,TRBJ1-1,.,TRBV15,TGTGCCACCAGCAGCACAGGGATAAACACTGAAGCTTTCTTT,CATSSTGINTEAFF
.,TRBJ1-1,.,TRBV11-3,TGTGCCACAGGACACAACACTGAAGCTTTCTTT,CATGHNTEAFF
.,TRBJ2-1,.,TRBV19,TGTGCCAGTAGTAGGGAGGACCCAACGTACAATGAGCAGTTCTTC,CASSREDPTYNEQFF
.,TRBJ2-3,.,TRBV28,TGTGCCAGCAGTTTGTTACTTGGGCTAGCATCAGATACGCAGTATTTT,CASSLLLGLASDTQYF
TRBD2,TRBJ2-1,.,TRBV9,TGTGCCAGCAGCCCTGGGCTAGCGGAATACAATGAGCAGTTCTTC,CASSPGLAEYNEQFF
TRBD1,TRBJ1-1,.,TRBV6-5,TGTGCCAGCAGTATAAGACAGGGAGACACTGAAGCTTTCTTT,CASSIRQGDTEAFF
TRBD1,TRBJ1-1,.,TRBV5-1,TGCGCCAGCAGCCTTACAGGGGGCTTGACCACTGAAGCTTTCTTT,CASSLTGGLTTEAFF
TRBD2,TRBJ2-3,.,TRBV7-6,TGTGCCAGCAGCTTGACTAGCGGGGGGGCGAATACGCAGTATTTT,CASSLTSGGANTQYF